Below, 17 T cell receptor beta chains from the same sample are listed, as sequenced in a study of blood T cell repertoires in COVID-19. The repertoire was sequenced with immunoSEQ multiplex PCR; TCRdb's copy has only in-frame clones and lacks some. The table has fewer than 350,000 clones, roughly nine tenths seen once. Sequencing was performed on peripheral blood. The source of these receptors is a woman younger than 45 with COVID-19, enrolled during active disease.

This clone was seen just once. J is TRBJ1-2 and V is TRBV20-1, with D hard to call. In germline, CDR1 is DFQATT, CDR2 SNEGSKA (reference sequence). This CDR3 comprises 11 residues. V lost 3 bases and J 3 bases, leaving 5 bases between the germline ends. In DNA, the CDR3 is TGCAGTGCTAGTTCAGACTATGGCTACACCTTC. Protein: CSASSDYGYTF.

The chain is built from TRBV11-2 and TRBJ2-7; D unresolved. CDR3 length: 13 residues. From germline, CDR1 is SGHAT and CDR2 FQNNGV. Deletions cut 5 bases from V and 0 bases from J, with 8 bases between. This CDR3 reads CASSLQSSYEQYF. CDR3 DNA: TGTGCCAGCAGCCTACAGAGCTCCTACGAGCAGTACTTC. Full variable domain (outside the CDR3, taken from reference TRBV11-2 and TRBJ2-7): EAGVAQSPRYKIIEKRQSVAFWCNPISGHATLYWYQQILGQGPKLLIQFQNNGVVDDSQLPKDRFSAERLKGVDSTLKIQPAKLEDSAVYLCASSLQSSYEQYFGPGTRLTVT.

This chain uses TRBV9 with TRBJ1-3, with 10 bases lining up with TRBD1. Trimming removed 7 bases from V and 3 bases from J; junction bases left unmatched: 7. This CDR3 has 15 residues. Per germline, CDR1 SGDLS and CDR2 YYNGEE. Written as DNA, the CDR3 is TGTGCCAGCTCCGGGACAGGGGCTATTGGAAACACCATATATTTT. Amino acid sequence: CASSGTGAIGNTIYF.

The CDR3 loop is CASASGGAARDTQYF. The CDR3 DNA reads as TGTGCCAGTGCAAGCGGGGGGGCCGCGAGAGATACGCAGTATTTT. This rearrangement joins TRBV19 to TRBJ2-3; 10 bases fit TRBD2. The CDR3 is 15 residues long. The V gene's germline CDR1 is LNHDA and CDR2 SQIVND (reference sequence). V shed 8 bases, J shed 5 bases, and the junction held 10 bases outside the gene matches.

V usage is TRBV6-5 and J usage is TRBJ2-7; D perhaps matches TRBD1 (6 bases). CDR3 length equals 13 residues. Trimming removed 5 bases at V and 5 bases at J, with 13 bases between. CDR1 MNHEY and CDR2 SVGAGI come from the germline V gene. CDR3 amino acids: CASSRDNRDEQYF. The CDR3 bases are TGTGCCAGCAGTCGGGACAATAGGGACGAGCAGTACTTC.

The rearrangement uses TRBV5-1 and TRBJ2-1; 12 nucleotides align to TRBD2. Germline V gene data show CDR1 as SGHRS and CDR2 as YFSETQ. The CDR3 covers 15 residues. The ends lost 4 bases at V and 4 bases at J; junction bases unmatched: 3. The CDR3 DNA sequence: TGCGCCAGCAGCCGAACTAGCGGGGGGTACAATGAGCAGTTCTTC. Translated: CASSRTSGGYNEQFF.

In its sample, this clone was seen once. Other DNA sequences within the sample encode an identical CDR3. The J gene is TRBJ1-2, the V gene TRBV18; TRBD1 aligns across 9 bases. In germline, CDR1 is KGHSH, CDR2 LQKENI. This CDR3 has 13 residues. V was pared by 5 bases and J by 4 bases, with 2 bases of the junction left unmatched. The CDR3 sequence: CASSVDRGYGYTF. The CDR3 nucleotides are TGTGCCAGCTCAGTGGACAGGGGCTATGGCTACACCTTC. Full variable domain (outside the CDR3, taken from reference TRBV18 and TRBJ1-2): NAGVMQNPRHLVRRRGQEARLRCSPMKGHSHVYWYRQLPEEGLKFMVYLQKENIIDESGMPKERFSAEFPKEGPSILRIQQVVRGDSAAYFCASSVDRGYGYTFGSGTRLTVV.

The rearrangement joins TRBV5-1 to TRBJ2-7; 10 bases map to TRBD2. CDR3 length: 14 residues. J was trimmed by 3 bases and V by 3 bases; bases with no gene match: 3. The V gene's germline CDR1 is SGHRS and CDR2 YFSETQ. CDR3 amino acids: CASSSSGGGYEQYF. The CDR3 nucleotides read TGCGCCAGCAGCTCTAGCGGGGGAGGCTACGAGCAGTACTTC.

This sequence joins TRBV3-1 (or the pseudogene TRBV3-2) and TRBJ1-3; no firm D call. The CDR3 extends over 13 amino acids. V lost 10 bases, J lost 1 base, and 11 bases lay in between. CDR1 LGHDT and CDR2 YNNKEL come from the germline V gene (reference sequence). As DNA, the CDR3 is TGTGCCACCAGGACTGCGTCTGGAAACACCATATATTTT. Protein: CATRTASGNTIYF.

The rearrangement joins TRBV5-1 to TRBJ1-5; TRBD1 matches 12 bases. The V gene end was trimmed by 4 bases and the J gene end by 2 bases; junction bases not matched to a gene: 13. CDR3 length: 19 amino acids. Germline CDR1 reads SGHRS; CDR2 reads YFSETQ. The CDR3: CASSPKGGTGGVRNQPQHF. The CDR3 DNA sequence: TGCGCCAGCAGCCCCAAGGGTGGGACAGGGGGCGTTCGCAATCAGCCCCAGCATTTT.

The chain couples TRBV6-5 to TRBJ1-6; weak D call: TRBD1 (5 bases). V shed 2 bases and J shed 13 bases, with 21 bases lying between them. The CDR3 runs to 16 residues. Germline CDR1 MNHEY, CDR2 SVGAGI. The CDR3 region has the DNA TGTGCCAGCAGTTACGCGGTAGGGGCGAGATCCTCGCCCCTCCACTTT. This encodes CASSYAVGARSSPLHF.

The chain recombines TRBV3-1 (or the pseudogene TRBV3-2) with TRBJ1-1; 10 bases are a match to TRBD1. CDR3 length: 13 amino acids. The V and J ends lost 4 bases and 14 bases, in that order; junction bases with no gene match: 10. In germline, CDR1 is LGHDT, CDR2 YNNKEL (reference sequence). CDR3: CASSLIDRGRIFF. The CDR3 region has the DNA TGTGCCAGCAGCCTTATAGACAGGGGGCGCATATTCTTT.

DNA for the CDR3: TGTGCCAGCAGCTGGAGGTTGGGGCAGGGGGCCTATGGCTACACCTTC. As protein: CASSWRLGQGAYGYTF. V usage is TRBV5-4 and J usage is TRBJ1-2, with 8 bases aligning to TRBD1. The V and J ends lost 3 bases and 4 bases, in that order; junction bases with no gene match: 11. Per germline, CDR1 SGHNT and CDR2 YYREEE (reference sequence). CDR3 length equals 16 residues. Full variable domain (remainder filled in from reference TRBV5-4 and TRBJ1-2): ETGVTQSPTHLIKTRGQQVTLRCSSQSGHNTVSWYQQALGQGPQFIFQYYREEENGRGNFPPRFSGLQFPNYSSELNVNALELDDSALYLCASSWRLGQGAYGYTFGSGTRLTVV.

The chain links TRBV18 to TRBJ1-6; D gene ambiguous. Trimming removed 2 bases at V and 9 bases at J, with 5 bases between. This CDR3 is built from 12 residues. Germline lookup yields CDR1 KGHSH and CDR2 LQKENI. The CDR3 reads CASSPTSSPLHF. The CDR3 nucleotides are TGTGCCAGCTCACCAACGAGTTCACCCCTCCACTTT.

The genes are TRBV28 and TRBJ1-4; D may be TRBD1 (6 bases). The ends were cut back, 6 bases at V and 4 bases at J, with 18 bases in the middle. The CDR3 is made up of 16 amino acids. Per the germline V gene, CDR1 is MDHEN and CDR2 is SYDVKM. The CDR3 DNA follows: TGTGCCAGCAGCGAATCCGGGACAAATCATAATGAAAAACTGTTTTTT. As protein: CASSESGTNHNEKLFF.

As concerns this clone: This specimen includes other DNA sequences encoding the same CDR3. The V and J genes are TRBV28 and TRBJ1-1; D is uncertain. V shed 3 bases and J shed 4 bases, with 6 bases lying between them. Looked up from germline, CDR1 is MDHEN and CDR2 is SYDVKM. This CDR3 is built from 12 residues. Here the CDR3 reads CASSLRSTEAFF. CDR3 DNA sequence: TGTGCCAGCAGTTTGAGGAGCACTGAAGCTTTCTTT.

J is TRBJ1-1 and V is TRBV5-1; possible D gene TRBD1, 5 bases. The CDR3 runs 15 residues. Trimming removed 4 bases from V and 3 bases from J, with 16 bases in between. Germline lookup yields CDR1 SGHRS and CDR2 YFSETQ. The DNA of the CDR3 is TGCGCCAGCAGCAGCGTTCCCGGGGGAGACACTGAAGCTTTCTTT. Translated: CASSSVPGGDTEAFF.